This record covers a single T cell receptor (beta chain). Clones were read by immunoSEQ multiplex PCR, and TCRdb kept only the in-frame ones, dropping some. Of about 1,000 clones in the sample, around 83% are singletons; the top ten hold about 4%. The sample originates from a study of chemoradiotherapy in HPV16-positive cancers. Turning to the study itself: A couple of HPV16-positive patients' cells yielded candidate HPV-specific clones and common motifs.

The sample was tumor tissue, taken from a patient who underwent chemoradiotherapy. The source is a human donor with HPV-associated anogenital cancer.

In DNA, the CDR3 is TGTGCCAGCAGCAGGGGAGGGGGAGGCACCGGGGAGCTGTTTTTT. Its translation is CASSRGGGGTGELFF. V and J are TRBV5-4 and TRBJ2-2; perhaps TRBD2 as D (7 bases). Trimming removed 4 bases at V and 4 bases at J, with 14 bases between. Germline V gene data show CDR1 as SGHNT and CDR2 as YYREEE (reference sequence). The CDR3 extends over 15 amino acids.